This is a list of T cell receptor beta chains from one sample in a study of T cells in Graves' hyperthyroidism and ophthalmopathy. TCRdb reprocessed the multiplex PCR reads with MiXCR, giving one entry per CDR3 protein. The repertoire holds approximately 530,000 distinct CDR3 sequences, less than 20% seen once, with 47% in the top ten. Sequencing was carried out using blood. The source is a middle-aged man with Graves' ophthalmopathy. CDR3s include the opening cysteine and the closing phenylalanine or tryptophan. The D gene is left open where the match is weak. Clone size is shown for a subset of rows, as once, few, many or a class of expanded clone.

TRBD2	many	TRBJ2-7	TRBV5-1	TGCGCCAGCAGCCCCCAGCCGGGACTAGGCCCGTACGAGCAGTACTTC	CASSPQPGLGPYEQYF
TRBD1	few	TRBJ1-2	TRBV5-4	TGTGCCAGCAGCCAGACAGGGCTAGATAATGGCTACACCTTC	CASSQTGLDNGYTF
TRBD1	-	TRBJ2-7	TRBV7-9	TGTGCCAGCAGCCAGGACAGGGGCGAACCCTCCTACGAGCAGTACTTC	CASSQDRGEPSYEQYF
-	-	TRBJ2-2	TRBV6-1	TGTGCCAGCAGAGGTGCTCCCGGGGAGCTGTTTTTT	CASRGAPGELFF
TRBD1	many	TRBJ2-2	TRBV3-1	TGTGCCAGTCGCGGACAGGGCACCGGGGAGCTGTTTTTT	CASRGQGTGELFF
-	few	TRBJ2-4	TRBV6-1	TGTGCCAGCAGTCCGCACCAGCGGAGCAAAAACATTCAGTACTTC	CASSPHQRSKNIQYF
TRBD1	-	TRBJ1-4	TRBV15	TGTGCCACCAGCAGAGGGGGGACAGGGGGTAATGAAAAACTGTTTTTT	CATSRGGTGGNEKLFF
-	many	TRBJ2-7	TRBV7-9	TGTGCCAGCAGCATCGGACCGCACGGCGAGCAGTACTTC	CASSIGPHGEQYF
-	-	TRBJ2-7	TRBV28	TGTGCCAGCAGTCCGAAAAGCGAGTTAAGCGACGAGCAGTACTTC	CASSPKSELSDEQYF
-	-	TRBJ1-5	TRBV29-1	TGCAGCGTTGGGGGGAATAGCAATCAGCCCCAGCATTTT	CSVGGNSNQPQHF
TRBD1	few	TRBJ1-2	TRBV29-1	TGCAGCGCCATAATACAGGGGTACTATGGCTACACCTTC	CSAIIQGYYGYTF
-	-	TRBJ2-7	TRBV6-1	TGTGCCAGCAGTGTACAGGGCGGCGAGCAGTACTTC	CASSVQGGEQYF
-	-	TRBJ1-4	TRBV18	TGTGCCAGCTCGAACAGTCCGCAGAATGAAAAACTGTTTTTT	CASSNSPQNEKLFF
TRBD1	-	TRBJ2-7	TRBV27	TGTGCCAGCAGTTTTACGGACAGGCCCTCGGACGACCAGTACTTC	CASSFTDRPSDDQYF
-	few	TRBJ2-2	TRBV11-3	TGTGCCAGCAGCTTATCTGCATTCCCCGGGGAGCTGTTTTTT	CASSLSAFPGELFF
TRBD2	-	TRBJ2-1	TRBV20-1	TGCAGTGCTTTTAGCGGGGGTGGGAATGAGCAGTTCTTC	CSAFSGGGNEQFF
-	-	TRBJ1-1	TRBV28	TGTGCCAGCAGTGCCCCCGAGGGGCTTCGGGCTTTCTTT	CASSAPEGLRAFF
-	-	TRBJ1-5	TRBV12-3/TRBV12-4	TGTGCCAGCAGTTTTACCAGTGAACAGCCCCAGCATTTT	CASSFTSEQPQHF
TRBD1	-	TRBJ2-3	TRBV28	TGTGCCAGCAGTTGGGACAGTGCGGGTACGCAGTATTTT	CASSWDSAGTQYF
-	-	TRBJ1-3	TRBV6-2/TRBV6-3	TGTGCCAGCAGGCGGGCCGCAGACCACTCTGGAAACACCATATATTTT	CASRRAADHSGNTIYF
-	many	TRBJ2-7	TRBV12-3/TRBV12-4	TGTGCCAGCAGCCAGGGTGCTGGCTACGAGCAGTACTTC	CASSQGAGYEQYF
TRBD1	-	TRBJ2-2	TRBV28	TGTGCCAGCAGTTTATTCGGGACAGGGGGCGGGGAGCTGTTTTTT	CASSLFGTGGGELFF
-	many	TRBJ2-3	TRBV11-2	TGTGCCAGCAGCCAAGGGGTCAGGCGGACAGATACGCAGTATTTT	CASSQGVRRTDTQYF
-	few	TRBJ1-2	TRBV2	TGTGCCAGCAGTGAACAGGGGTCGAATAACTATGGCTACACCTTC	CASSEQGSNNYGYTF
-	-	TRBJ1-1	TRBV14	TGTGCCAGCAGCCTCCACCCCCTGGGTACAACGAACACTGAAGCTTTCTTT	CASSLHPLGTTNTEAFF
TRBD2	-	TRBJ2-3	TRBV28	TGTGCCAGCAGTTCCCCGGGGGAGCGGGGGGGCACAGATACGCAGTATTTT	CASSSPGERGGTDTQYF
TRBD1	many	TRBJ1-1	TRBV20-1	TGCAGTGCTCCCCCTATTCCGGGACAGGGCAAATCGGGAAGGAACACTGAAGCTTTCTTT	CSAPPIPGQGKSGRNTEAFF
TRBD1	-	TRBJ2-3	TRBV7-8	TGTGCCAGCAGCTTCCGGACAGGCTACACAGATACGCAGTATTTT	CASSFRTGYTDTQYF
TRBD1	-	TRBJ2-2	TRBV3-1	TGTGCCAGCAGCCAAGGTGCAGGGGGCGGCGTGTTTTCCGGGGAGCTGTTTTTT	CASSQGAGGGVFSGELFF
TRBD2	few	TRBJ2-1	TRBV20-1	TGCAGTGCTAGAATAGCGGGGGGCGGGTTTGTGTACAATGAGCAGTTCTTC	CSARIAGGGFVYNEQFF
TRBD2	-	TRBJ2-1	TRBV20-1	TGCAGTGCCCGTAGACTAGCGGGAAAGGACAATGAGCAGTTCTTC	CSARRLAGKDNEQFF
TRBD2	-	TRBJ2-1	TRBV20-1	TGCAGTGCTAGAGATCGGTATGCGGGAGAGGAATCCTACAATGAGCAGTTCTTC	CSARDRYAGEESYNEQFF
-	many	TRBJ2-3	TRBV7-8	TGTGCCAGCAGCCTGCGACTACCAGATACGCAGTATTTT	CASSLRLPDTQYF
-	-	TRBJ2-3	TRBV6-4	TGTGCCAGCAGTGACTTAATCCGAACATGCACAGATACGCAGTATTTT	CASSDLIRTCTDTQYF
-	-	TRBJ2-1	TRBV6-5	TGTGCCAGCAGTTACTCACTCGCGGGAAGCTACGATGAGCAGTTCTTC	CASSYSLAGSYDEQFF
-	many	TRBJ1-4	TRBV18	TGTGCCAGCTCACCACGGGAGGCCTTGGGTGAAAAACTGTTTTTT	CASSPREALGEKLFF
-	-	TRBJ1-1	TRBV5-6	TGTGCCAGCAGCTTGGCCGTGCAGGCGGCGACTGAAGCTTTCTTT	CASSLAVQAATEAFF
-	-	TRBJ2-7	TRBV7-9	TGTGCCAGCAGCCCCCCGGGCAGCCTAAACTACGAGCAGTACTTC	CASSPPGSLNYEQYF
-	few	TRBJ1-2	TRBV2	TGTGCCAGCAGTCTAACGGACAATGGCTACACCTTC	CASSLTDNGYTF
TRBD2	-	TRBJ2-4	TRBV7-2	TGTGCCAGCAGCTTGGGCGGGGGGGGCAAAAACATTCAGTACTTC	CASSLGGGGKNIQYF
-	many	TRBJ2-7	TRBV27	TGTGCCAGCAGCCCCAGGACAGAAGACTACGAGCAGTACTTC	CASSPRTEDYEQYF
-	few	TRBJ1-4	TRBV4-1	TGCGCCAGCAGCCCCCAGTTCCGTGAAAAACTGTTTTTT	CASSPQFREKLFF
-	-	TRBJ1-5	TRBV12-3/TRBV12-4	TGTGCCAGCAGAGGGGGGACCAGCAATCAGCCCCAGCATTTT	CASRGGTSNQPQHF
TRBD2	many	TRBJ2-7	TRBV7-2	TGTGCCAGCAGCTCGCCGGGACTAGCGCAGTACGAGCAGTACTTC	CASSSPGLAQYEQYF
TRBD1	many	TRBJ2-1	TRBV12-3/TRBV12-4	TGTGCCAGCAGTCTCGGGACAGGGGAGCAGTTCTTC	CASSLGTGEQFF
-	-	TRBJ1-1	TRBV11-1	TGTGCCAGCAAGACTGATTTGAACACTGAAGCTTTCTTT	CASKTDLNTEAFF
TRBD1	-	TRBJ1-2	TRBV27	TGTGCCAGCAGTGTACAGGGGAGGTATGGCTACACCTTC	CASSVQGRYGYTF
TRBD1	few	TRBJ1-1	TRBV6-2/TRBV6-3	TGTGCCAGCAGCAGCCCGGTTGGGACAGGGGTAGGGTGGATTGAAGCTTTCTTT	CASSSPVGTGVGWIEAFF
-	-	TRBJ1-6	TRBV18	TGTGCCAGCTCAAGGGGGAGACCCTATAATTCACCCCTCCACTTT	CASSRGRPYNSPLHF
-	few	TRBJ2-5	TRBV7-8	TGTGCCAGCAGCTTCTCCAACCAAGAGACCCAGTACTTC	CASSFSNQETQYF
-	few	TRBJ2-3	TRBV9	TGTGCCAGCAGCGCCCGTGGGGCTTCCACAGATACGCAGTATTTT	CASSARGASTDTQYF
TRBD2	-	TRBJ2-1	TRBV11-2	TGTGCCAGCAGCTCACCGGGACTAGCGGGGTACAATGAGCAGTTCTTC	CASSSPGLAGYNEQFF
-	few	TRBJ2-2	TRBV5-5	TGTGCCAGCAGCTTCCATTTAGTAGGGCCCGGGGAGCTGTTTTTT	CASSFHLVGPGELFF
-	few	TRBJ2-1	TRBV20-1	TGCAGTGCCACGGGACGGCTCACGAATGAGCAGTTCTTC	CSATGRLTNEQFF
-	-	TRBJ1-5	TRBV7-9	TGTGCCAGCAGCGGGGGTGGGGGGCACCAGCCCCAGCATTTT	CASSGGGGHQPQHF